This T cell receptor beta chain was found in a study of radiation and T cells in renal cell carcinoma. As to this clone: Its antigen is as yet unknown.

This table comes from immunoSEQ multiplex PCR, and its TCRdb copy is limited to in-frame clones, with some not included. The repertoire has roughly 82,000 clones, about 89% of them found once; the top ten carry around 6%. Broader study findings: From baseline, blood top tumor clonotypes peaked at 2 weeks post-radiation. Baseline intratumoral clonotype presence is unknown without pretreatment biopsies.

Time point indicated: blood 4 weeks post-SBRT, at nephrectomy. Documented treatment: 15 Gy SBRT to primary tumor, nephrectomy 4 weeks later. After SBRT, blood was collected at 2 and 4 weeks, plus baseline. The V gene's germline CDR1 is MDHEN and CDR2 SYDVKM. This CDR3 has 13 residues. Trimming pared 5 bases from V and 8 bases from J, leaving 15 bases between. The source of this sequence is a woman in her 70s with renal cell carcinoma. The chain carries TRBV28 and TRBJ1-2; TRBD1 might be the D (5 bases). The starting material was blood, obtained from a patient whose treatment included radiotherapy and nephrectomy. CDR3 region: CASSAGGVGGYTF. CDR3 sequence (DNA): TGTGCCAGCAGTGCTGGAGGGGTCGGAGGCTACACCTTC.